This T cell receptor beta chain is drawn from a study of Graves' ophthalmopathy and Graves' hyperthyroidism listed by TCRdb under 2018. The study in broad terms: Peripheral blood was collected at initial diagnosis, prior to any treatment. The study used signatures of the TCR beta repertoire to tell Graves' ophthalmopathy apart from Graves' hyperthyroidism and to predict which patients would progress to ophthalmopathy. In total, around 130 blood samples were TCR-sequenced: approximately 42 ophthalmopathy, some 75 hyperthyroidism and some 17 hyperthyroidism-to-ophthalmopathy patients. To explore V-J signatures distinguishing ophthalmopathy from hyperthyroidism, a discovery set of about a hundred patients (roughly 45 ophthalmopathy, over 55 stable hyperthyroidism) was enrolled. For independent validation, a separate cohort was made up of about 18 hyperthyroidism patients plus 17 patients who later progressed from hyperthyroidism to ophthalmopathy. In roughly 6 hyperthyroidism patients, T-cell repertoires of thyroid tissue and blood were compared. Once sampling was done, hyperthyroidism patients were given methimazole at a starting dose of 30 mg daily, while ophthalmopathy patients were given high-dose intravenous methylprednisolone. The 80 to 100 discovery patients were randomly divided into training and test sets at a 7:3 ratio. What the study reported, not specific to this receptor: Sample size was not predetermined statistically, and investigators were not blinded to group allocation. The 13-signature model separated ophthalmopathy from stable hyperthyroidism with roughly 89% sensitivity and approximately 83% specificity in cross-validation, and 80%/75% in the test set. Most expanded thyroid clonotypes with a frequency above 0.001 also appeared in blood, which suggests that blood repertoires may reflect the immune response in the thyroid. In validation, the model predicted ophthalmopathy progression with less than 71% sensitivity and 72.22% specificity; 12 predicted patients were CT-confirmed with GO in a median of approximately 6.2 months.

Reading the germline V gene (reference sequence) gives CDR1 GTSNPN and CDR2 SVGIG. V is cut by 0 bases and J by 4 bases, and the space between the germline ends is 13 bases. The CDR3 holds 14 amino acids from the cysteine to the phenylalanine. The entry retains the CDR3 DNA only, 42 bases that are in frame from base 1. Turning to this clonotype: The antigen it recognizes is unknown. No clone much larger than this one lies a single base away; base qualities are absent.

A patient counted as having stable hyperthyroidism if there was no progression to ophthalmopathy within 18 months of follow-up. Hyperthyroidism patients were newly diagnosed, with disease duration under 2 months, and aged 18 to 65 years. Patients with other autoimmune diseases, uncontrolled infections, pregnancy or lactation were excluded. Diagnosis relied on clinical symptoms, serum thyroxine, TRAb, thyroid ultrasound and orbital computed tomography. PBMCs were isolated from about 10 ml of fresh peripheral blood by Ficoll-Paque density gradient centrifugation. Trizol reagent was used to extract the total RNA, and its quality was then checked on an Agilent 2100 Bioanalyzer. TCR beta CDR3 regions were amplified from RNA transcripts for repertoire sequencing. The first round was an RT-PCR using HTBI primers with the Qiagen OneStep RT-PCR kit, and this first round was followed by a second-round multiplex PCR, then size selection and purification. Sequencing of the libraries was carried out on an Illumina HiSeq2000 in paired-end mode with 100 bp reads. As for how the authors treated the data: SOAPnuke was used to process the reads, throwing out any read that had adapters, had uncalled bases, had a mean Phred below 15, or lacked an exact constant-primer or identifier match. High-quality paired reads were merged with COPE v1.2.5. Each unique nucleotide sequence was treated as a clonotype, and MiTCR v1.1 was used to align the clonotypes to the IMGT TRB V, D and J references. The analysis was limited to V-J combinations with a frequency above 0.0001, which together covered around 99% of the repertoires. For each V-J combination, a TCR clonal expansion and chaos score was defined as F50 clonal expansion divided by the chaos observed in the TCRdist matrix. Features were reduced by Welch's t-statistics and random forest to roughly 14 V-J combinations, which fed a naive Bayes classifier. Thyroid-blood repertoire similarity was quantified with the Morisita-Horn index. Clones were called with MiXCR by TCRdb after fastp trimmed the public reads at Q25, and only in-frame beta chains were retained. A single entry per CDR3 protein holds the most common genes and DNA from its merged rows. The V and J calls here are based on TCRdb, not the publication. The sample table shows 500,000 to 700,000 distinct CDR3 sequences, and about 24% are seen once. About 6.6% of the sample is taken by the ten largest.

Sequencing input: peripheral blood. The chain was built from TRBV30 and TRBJ2-7, with no confidently assigned D gene. This clonotype originated in a woman aged 18-29 years with stable Graves' hyperthyroidism. Some clones in this sample may be carry-over from other donors' samples. Donor details come from another sample of the same person, matched by shared clones. The CDR3 protein sequence reads: CAWSVPEKLYEQYF. Read as DNA, the sequence is TGTGCCTGGAGTGTACCTGAAAAGTTATACGAGCAGTACTTC.